Below, 3 T cell receptor beta chains from the same sample are listed, as sequenced in a study of Ad26.COV2.S vaccination and SARS-CoV-2 variants. The protocol was immunoSEQ multiplex PCR, while the TCRdb copy is restricted to in-frame clones and leaves out a portion. The sample holds 87,000 or so clones; around 82% are singletons and the top ten take approximately 15%. The sequencing used peripheral blood, collected after recovery from COVID-19. Every receptor here comes from a human donor who had recovered from COVID-19.

The chain uses TRBV7-3 and TRBJ2-3, with unresolved D. V was clipped by 2 bases and J by 5 bases, with 5 bases between them. The germline CDR1 and CDR2 sequences are SGHTA and FQGTGA. This CDR3 is 12 amino acids long. The chain's CDR3 is CASSLALDTQYF. DNA for the CDR3: TGTGCCAGCAGCTTAGCTTTAGATACGCAGTATTTT.

The J gene is TRBJ1-2, the V gene TRBV7-2; D not resolved. Germline CDR1 reads SGHTA; CDR2 reads FQGNSA. Deletions cut 4 bases from V and 1 base from J, with 13 bases between. The CDR3 loop spans 15 amino acids. The CDR3 sequence is CASSSETGFNYGYTF. Written as DNA, the CDR3 is TGTGCCAGCAGCTCCGAGACTGGGTTTAACTATGGCTACACCTTC.

The rearrangement joins TRBV19 to TRBJ2-7; 8 nucleotides match TRBD2. CDR1 LNHDA and CDR2 SQIVND come from the germline V gene (reference sequence). CDR3 length: 14 amino acids. V lost 5 bases and J lost 2; bases outside the gene matches: 5. CDR3 residues: CASSHAGGPYEQYF. Here the CDR3 DNA reads TGTGCCAGTAGTCATGCGGGAGGCCCCTACGAGCAGTACTTC.